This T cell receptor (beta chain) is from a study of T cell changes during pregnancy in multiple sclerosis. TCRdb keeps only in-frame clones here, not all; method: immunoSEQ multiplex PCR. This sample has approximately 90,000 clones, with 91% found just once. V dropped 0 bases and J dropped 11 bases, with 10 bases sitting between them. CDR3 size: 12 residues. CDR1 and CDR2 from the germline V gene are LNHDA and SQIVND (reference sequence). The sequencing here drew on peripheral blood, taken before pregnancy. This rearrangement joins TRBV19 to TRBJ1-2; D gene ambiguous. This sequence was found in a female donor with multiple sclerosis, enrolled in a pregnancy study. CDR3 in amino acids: CASSIERRNYTF. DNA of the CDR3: TGTGCCAGTAGTATAGAGAGGAGAAATTACACCTTC.